This T cell receptor beta chain is drawn from a study of T cells after yellow fever vaccination. Notes on the study in general: Subsequent booster samples again held most clones from primary vaccination (96% CD4, about 90% CD8).

In its sample, this clonotype was seen a few times. Its antigen is as yet unknown. Germline CDR1 and CDR2: MNHEY and SVGEGT. V gave up 6 bases and J gave up 4 bases; unmatched junction bases: 2. The CDR3 runs 13 residues. It was through 5'RACE template switching that TCR cDNA was made, with a universal primer site and UMIs added. TCRdb analysed the 5' RACE reads with MiXCR anew, one entry per CDR3 protein. The table has 300,000 to 400,000 distinct CDR3 sequences, over 8% seen once. The sequence derives from a man between 18 and 29 years old who received the YFV17D yellow fever vaccine. The gene calls are TRBV6-2 or TRBV6-3 and TRBJ2-5, with 10 bases that match TRBD2. Here the sequenced sample was PBMCs, taken on the day of the first yellow fever vaccination. The CDR3 DNA is TGTGCCAGCAGCCGGACTAGCGGAGAGACCCAGTACTTC. This translates into CASSRTSGETQYF.